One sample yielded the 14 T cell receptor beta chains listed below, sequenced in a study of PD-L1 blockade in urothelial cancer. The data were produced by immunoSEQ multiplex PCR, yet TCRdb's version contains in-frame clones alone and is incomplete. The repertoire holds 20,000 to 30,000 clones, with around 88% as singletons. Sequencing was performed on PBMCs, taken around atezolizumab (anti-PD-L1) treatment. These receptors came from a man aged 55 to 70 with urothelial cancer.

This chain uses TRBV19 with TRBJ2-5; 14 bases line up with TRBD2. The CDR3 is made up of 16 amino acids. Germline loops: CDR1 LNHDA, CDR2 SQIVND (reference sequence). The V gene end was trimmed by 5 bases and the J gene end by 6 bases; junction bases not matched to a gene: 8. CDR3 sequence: CASSVVTSGRGKTQYF. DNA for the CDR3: TGTGCCAGTAGTGTCGTGACTAGCGGGAGGGGAAAGACCCAGTACTTC.

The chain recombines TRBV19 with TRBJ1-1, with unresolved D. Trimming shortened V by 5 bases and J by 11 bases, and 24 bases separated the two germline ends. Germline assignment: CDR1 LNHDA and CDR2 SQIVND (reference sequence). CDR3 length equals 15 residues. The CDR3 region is CASSDSSISAAGAFF. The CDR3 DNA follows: TGTGCCAGTAGTGATAGTAGTATTTCGGCGGCCGGCGCTTTCTTT.

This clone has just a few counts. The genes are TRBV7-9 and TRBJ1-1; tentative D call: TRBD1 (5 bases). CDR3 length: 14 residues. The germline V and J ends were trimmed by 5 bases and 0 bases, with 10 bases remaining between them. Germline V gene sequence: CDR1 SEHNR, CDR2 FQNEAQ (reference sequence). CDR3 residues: CASSPGSMNTEAFF. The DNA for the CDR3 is TGTGCCAGCAGCCCAGGGTCCATGAACACTGAAGCTTTCTTT.

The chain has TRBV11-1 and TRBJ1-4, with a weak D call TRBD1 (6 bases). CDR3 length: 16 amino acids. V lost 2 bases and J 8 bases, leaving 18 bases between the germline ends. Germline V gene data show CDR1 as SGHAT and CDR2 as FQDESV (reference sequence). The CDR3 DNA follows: TGTGCCAGCAGCTTAAGAACCGGGACATCGAGGGAAAAACTGTTTTTT. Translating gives CASSLRTGTSREKLFF. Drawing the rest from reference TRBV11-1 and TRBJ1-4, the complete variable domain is EAEVAQSPRYKITEKSQAVAFWCDPISGHATLYWYRQILGQGPELLVQFQDESVVDDSQLPKDRFSAERLKGVDSTLKIQPAELGDSAMYLCASSLRTGTSREKLFFGSGTQLSVL.

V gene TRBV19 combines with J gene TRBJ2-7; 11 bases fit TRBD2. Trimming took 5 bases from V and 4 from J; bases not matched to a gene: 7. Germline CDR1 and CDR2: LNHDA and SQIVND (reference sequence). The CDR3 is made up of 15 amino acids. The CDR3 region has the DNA TGTGCCAGTAGTGCCAGACTAGCGGGATGGTACGAGCAGTACTTC. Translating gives CASSARLAGWYEQYF. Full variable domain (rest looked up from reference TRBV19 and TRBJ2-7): DGGITQSPKYLFRKEGQNVTLSCEQNLNHDAMYWYRQDPGQGLRLIYYSQIVNDFQKGDIAEGYSVSREKKESFPLTVTSAQKNPTAFYLCASSARLAGWYEQYFGPGTRLTVT.

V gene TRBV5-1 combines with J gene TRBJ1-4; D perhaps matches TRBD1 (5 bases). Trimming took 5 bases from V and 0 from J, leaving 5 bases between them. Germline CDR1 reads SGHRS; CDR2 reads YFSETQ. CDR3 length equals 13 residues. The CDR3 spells CASRTATNEKLFF. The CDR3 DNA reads TGCGCCAGCAGGACAGCAACTAATGAAAAACTGTTTTTT.

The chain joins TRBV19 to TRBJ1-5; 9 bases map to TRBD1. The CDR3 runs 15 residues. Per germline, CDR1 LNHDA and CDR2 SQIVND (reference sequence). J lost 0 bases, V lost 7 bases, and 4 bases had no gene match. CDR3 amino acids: CASTRTGDSNQPQHF. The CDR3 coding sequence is TGTGCCAGTACTAGGACAGGGGATAGCAATCAGCCCCAGCATTTT.

The CDR3 region has the DNA TGTGCCAGCTCACCAGAGGACAGGGACTACGAGCAGTACTTC. Translated, it gives CASSPEDRDYEQYF. The V call is TRBV18, the J call TRBJ2-7, with 8 bases aligning to TRBD1. CDR1 is KGHSH and CDR2 is LQKENI in the germline V gene. There are 14 residues in the CDR3. Losses at the gene ends were 2 bases for V and 3 bases for J; bases not matched to a gene: 3.

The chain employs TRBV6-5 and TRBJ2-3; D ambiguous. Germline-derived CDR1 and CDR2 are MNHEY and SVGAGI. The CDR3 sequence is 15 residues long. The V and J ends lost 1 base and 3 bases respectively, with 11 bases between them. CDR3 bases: TGTGCCAGCAGTTACTTTGGCATACTAACAGATACGCAGTATTTT. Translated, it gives CASSYFGILTDTQYF.

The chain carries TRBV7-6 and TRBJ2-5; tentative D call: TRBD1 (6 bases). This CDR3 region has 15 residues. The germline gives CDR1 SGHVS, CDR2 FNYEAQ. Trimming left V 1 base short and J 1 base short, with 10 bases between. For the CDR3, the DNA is TGTGCCAGCAGCTTAGTTACAGGGCCCCAAGAGACCCAGTACTTC. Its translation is CASSLVTGPQETQYF.

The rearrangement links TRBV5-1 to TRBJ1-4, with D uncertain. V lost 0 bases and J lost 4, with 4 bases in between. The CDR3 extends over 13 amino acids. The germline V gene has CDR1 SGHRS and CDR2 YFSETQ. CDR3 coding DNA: TGCGCCAGCAGCTTGGGCTATAATGAAAAACTGTTTTTT. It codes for CASSLGYNEKLFF.

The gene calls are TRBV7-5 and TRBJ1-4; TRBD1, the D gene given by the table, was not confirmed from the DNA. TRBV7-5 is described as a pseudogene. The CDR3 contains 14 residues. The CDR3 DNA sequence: TGTGCCAGAAGCTTAGGTCAGGGTAATGAAAAACTGTTTTTT. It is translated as CARSLGQGNEKLFF.

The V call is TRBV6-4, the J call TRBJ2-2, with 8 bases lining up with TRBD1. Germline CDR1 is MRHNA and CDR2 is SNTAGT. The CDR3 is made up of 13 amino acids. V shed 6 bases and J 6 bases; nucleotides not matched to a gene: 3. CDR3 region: CASSGQGSGELFF. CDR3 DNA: TGTGCCAGCAGCGGACAGGGTTCCGGGGAGCTGTTTTTT.

For the CDR3, the DNA is TGTGCCAGCAGCCCTTACAGGGGGGGCTACGAGCAGTACTTC. It is translated as CASSPYRGGYEQYF. The chain is built from TRBV7-2 and TRBJ2-7; D is perhaps TRBD1 (8 bases). V lost 5 bases and J lost 3, with 14 bases in between. The CDR3 runs to 14 residues. The V gene's germline CDR1 is SGHTA and CDR2 FQGNSA. Filled out from reference TRBV7-2 and TRBJ2-7, the complete variable domain reads GAGVSQSPSNKVTEKGKDVELRCDPISGHTALYWYRQSLGQGLEFLIYFQGNSAPDKSGLPSDRFSAERTGGSVSTLTIQRTQQEDSAVYLCASSPYRGGYEQYFGPGTRLTVT.